These 21 T cell receptor beta chains share one sample of origin, sequenced in a study of T-cell memory formation after mild COVID-19. Via MiXCR, TCRdb re-called the 5' RACE reads, giving one row per CDR3 protein. The table shows around 300,000 distinct CDR3 sequences, with approximately 19% occurring only once. What was sequenced was PBMCs or a T cell subset sorted from them (not recorded which). These receptors came from a man in his late teens or twenties who had mild COVID-19 (a few samples of this study predate the infection). Cell type and time point are not known.

This clonotype has a handful of counts. The chain is built from TRBV6-5 and TRBJ1-6, with 8 bases that match TRBD1. V shed 0 bases, J shed 10 bases, and the junction held 5 bases outside the gene matches. From germline, CDR1 is MNHEY and CDR2 SVGAGI. There are 15 residues in the CDR3. CDR3 coding DNA: TGTGCCAGCAGTTACTCGAGGGACAGGAGATCACCCCTCCACTTT. Translating it yields CASSYSRDRRSPLHF.

This rearrangement joins TRBV7-2 to TRBJ2-7; D perhaps matches TRBD1 (5 bases). Trimming took off 5 bases at V and 1 base at J, with 9 bases between the two ends. Germline CDR1 SGHTA, CDR2 FQGNSA. This CDR3 is 13 amino acids long. The CDR3 coding sequence is TGTGCCAGCAGCCGAGACAGATCCTACGAGCAGTACGTC. This codes for CASSRDRSYEQYV.

The sample holds a few counts of this clonotype. The chain recombines TRBV29-1 with TRBJ2-7; perhaps TRBD1 as D (5 bases). The germline V gene has CDR1 SQVTM and CDR2 ANQGSEA. The CDR3 is 11 residues long. V was trimmed by 6 bases and J by 2 bases, leaving 8 bases between them. CDR3: CSVETAYEQYF. In DNA form, the CDR3 reads TGCAGCGTCGAGACAGCCTACGAGCAGTACTTC.

V gene TRBV6-2 or TRBV6-3 combines with J gene TRBJ2-4; TRBD2 aligns across 14 bases. Trimming removed 5 bases from V and 9 bases from J; junction bases left unmatched: 12. Germline lookup yields CDR1 MNHEY and CDR2 SVGEGT. CDR3 length: 17 amino acids. CDR3 residues: CASSPNPGLAGGGIQYF. The DNA of the CDR3 is TGTGCCAGCAGTCCAAATCCAGGACTAGCGGGGGGTGGCATTCAGTACTTC.

This clonotype was detected only a few times. The rearrangement links TRBV20-1 to TRBJ1-1; 8 bases map to TRBD1. The CDR3 extends over 12 amino acids. Germline CDR1 is DFQATT and CDR2 is SNEGSKA (reference sequence). V was pared by 5 bases and J by 10 bases, with 9 bases of the junction left unmatched. CDR3 coding DNA: TGCAGTGCTCCGGACAGGGCATTGGTAGCTTTCTTT. It encodes CSAPDRALVAFF.

The chain has TRBV24-1 and TRBJ2-5, with D perhaps given as TRBD1 or TRBD2 (5 bases each). Germline V gene sequence: CDR1 KGHDR, CDR2 SFDVKD. Trimming removed 4 bases from V and 7 bases from J, with 21 bases in between. The CDR3 covers 16 residues. The CDR3 sequence: CATSDEMTEIGGTQYF. CDR3 nucleotides: TGTGCCACCAGTGACGAAATGACAGAAATAGGAGGGACCCAGTACTTC.

This rearrangement joins TRBV10-3 to TRBJ1-3, with a possible D match to TRBD1 (5 bases). V dropped 6 bases and J dropped 1 base, with 16 bases sitting between them. Germline values: CDR1 ENHRY, CDR2 SYGVKD. CDR3 length equals 16 residues. CDR3 sequence (DNA): TGTGCCATCAGCCTACAGGCGTTGCATTCTGGAAACACCATATATTTT. It is translated as CAISLQALHSGNTIYF.

This clonotype showed up just a few times. The chain has TRBV4-3 and TRBJ2-2; 8 positions match TRBD2. The CDR3 consists of 16 residues. The germline V gene has CDR1 LGHNA and CDR2 YSLEER. Germline trimming cut 2 bases from V and 4 bases from J; bases unmatched to any gene: 6. Written as DNA, the CDR3 is TGCGCCAGCAGCCAATCGCTCGGGAGGGGCACCGGGGAGCTGTTTTTT. It is translated as CASSQSLGRGTGELFF.

The chain recombines TRBV3-1 with TRBJ1-2; D may be TRBD1 (6 bases). Trimming cost V 8 bases and J 2 bases, with 18 bases left between them. Germline lookup yields CDR1 LGHDT and CDR2 YNNKEL (reference sequence). The CDR3 is 15 residues long. CDR3 residues: CASARGPTGNYGYTF. The CDR3 bases are TGTGCCAGCGCCCGGGGGCCCACAGGGAACTATGGCTACACCTTC.

This clonotype appeared a few times. The genes are TRBV10-3 and TRBJ2-7, with D tentatively TRBD2 (6 bases). The V end lost 4 bases, the J end lost 3 bases, and 16 bases lay between the germline ends. CDR3 size: 15 residues. Per germline, CDR1 ENHRY and CDR2 SYGVKD. The CDR3 loop reads CAISVGGQGIYEQYF. CDR3 bases: TGTGCCATCAGTGTAGGAGGGCAGGGAATCTACGAGCAGTACTTC.

This chain links TRBV24-1 with TRBJ2-3; D gene uncertain. Germline CDR1 reads KGHDR; CDR2 reads SFDVKD. This CDR3 is built from 14 residues. V lost 0 bases to trimming and J lost 4 bases, with 7 bases between them. The CDR3 spells CATSDLGGADTQYF. In DNA form, the CDR3 reads TGTGCCACCAGTGATTTGGGCGGCGCAGATACGCAGTATTTT.

The genes are TRBV7-2 and TRBJ2-7, with TRBD2 matching 7 bases. J was trimmed by 3 bases and V by 7 bases; bases with no gene match: 12. The CDR3 length is 15 residues. In germline, CDR1 is SGHTA, CDR2 FQGNSA. The CDR3 bases are TGTGCCAGCACTCTACTAGGGCGGGGGAGCTACGAGCAGTACTTC. Translated: CASTLLGRGSYEQYF.

This clonotype has more than one count but fewer than ten. This chain links TRBV6-2 or TRBV6-3 with TRBJ2-5; the D is unclear. The CDR3 runs to 14 residues. Per the germline V gene, CDR1 is MNHEY and CDR2 is SVGEGT. With 6 bases removed from V and 2 bases from J, the gap between germline ends came to 13 bases. The CDR3 sequence is CASSLQSPQETQYF. The DNA of the CDR3 is TGTGCCAGCAGCCTACAGAGCCCTCAAGAGACCCAGTACTTC.

The rearrangement uses TRBV2 and TRBJ2-4; D perhaps matches TRBD1 (6 bases). Between the trimmed V and J ends, which lost 10 bases and 4 bases, there was a span of 11 bases. The germline gives CDR1 SNHLY, CDR2 FYNNEI. CDR3 length: 12 residues. The CDR3: CAIEQGKNIQYF. As DNA, the CDR3 is TGTGCCATTGAACAGGGTAAAAACATTCAGTACTTC.

The chain employs TRBV20-1 and TRBJ2-7, with D perhaps TRBD1 (5 bases). Per the germline V gene, CDR1 is DFQATT and CDR2 is SNEGSKA (reference sequence). Deletions cut 4 bases from V and 6 bases from J, with 19 bases between. This CDR3 has 14 amino acids. The DNA of the CDR3 is TGCAGTGCTATAACAGGTCCGCTTTCGGGCGAGCAGTACGTC. Its protein product is CSAITGPLSGEQYV.

This clonotype was seen a handful of times. This chain uses TRBV20-1 with TRBJ1-2; 8 nucleotides align to TRBD1. The length of the CDR3 is 12 residues. Germline CDR1 reads DFQATT; CDR2 reads SNEGSKA (reference sequence). V lost 6 bases, J lost 4 bases, and 4 bases stayed unmatched. This CDR3 reads CSAVTGGYGYTF. The CDR3 bases are TGCAGTGCAGTTACAGGGGGCTATGGCTACACCTTC.

There are many counts of this clonotype. The V call is TRBV6-2 or TRBV6-3, the J call TRBJ2-7; D is undetermined. Trimming took off 7 bases at V and 9 bases at J, with 7 bases between the two ends. Germline V gene data show CDR1 as MNHEY and CDR2 as SVGEGT. The CDR3 length is 9 residues. CDR3 nucleotides: TGTGCCAGCACGCCGACGCAGTACGTC. Encoded protein: CASTPTQYV.

J is TRBJ2-7 and V is TRBV6-5; TRBD2 aligns across 8 bases. V lost 5 bases and J lost 2; bases outside the gene matches: 8. Germline loops: CDR1 MNHEY, CDR2 SVGAGI. The CDR3 has 15 amino acids. The CDR3 loop reads CASSPGSGTTYEQYV. The CDR3 DNA sequence: TGTGCCAGCAGTCCGGGTAGCGGGACCACCTACGAGCAGTACGTC.

The genes are TRBV7-2 and TRBJ1-2; D might be TRBD1 (6 bases). From germline, CDR1 is SGHTA and CDR2 FQGNSA. V was clipped by 4 bases and J by 4 bases, with 16 bases between them. This CDR3 spans 15 amino acids. This CDR3 is CASSSQQGRGYGYTF. In DNA form, the CDR3 reads TGTGCCAGCAGCTCACAACAGGGACGGGGCTATGGCTACACCTTC.

Written as DNA, the CDR3 is TGTGCCACCAGTGATTTCAGCGAGACCCAGTACTTC. It codes for CATSDFSETQYF. The chain uses TRBV24-1 and TRBJ2-5; no reliable D call. There are 12 residues in the CDR3. Between the trimmed V and J ends, which lost 1 base and 5 bases, there was a span of 4 bases. Germline-derived CDR1 and CDR2 are KGHDR and SFDVKD.

In this sample, this clonotype turned up many times. The chain couples TRBV4-3 to TRBJ2-3; D ambiguous. The length of the CDR3 is 13 residues. The V end was cut by 4 bases, the J end by 6 bases, with 11 bases between. Germline-derived CDR1 and CDR2 are LGHNA and YSLEER. The CDR3 here is CASSLAGGDTQYF. CDR3 in DNA: TGCGCCAGCAGCCTCGCAGGTGGGGATACGCAGTATTTT.